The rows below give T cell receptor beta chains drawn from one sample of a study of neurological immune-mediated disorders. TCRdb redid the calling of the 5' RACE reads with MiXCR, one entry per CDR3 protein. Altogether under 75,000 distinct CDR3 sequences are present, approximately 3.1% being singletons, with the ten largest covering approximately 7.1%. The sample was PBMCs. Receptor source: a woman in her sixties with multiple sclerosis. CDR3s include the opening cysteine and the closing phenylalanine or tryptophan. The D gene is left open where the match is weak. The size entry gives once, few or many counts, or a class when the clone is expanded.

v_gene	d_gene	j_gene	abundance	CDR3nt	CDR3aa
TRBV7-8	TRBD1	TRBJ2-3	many	TGTGCCAGCAGCACCACAGGGGGCACAGATACGCAGTATTTT	CASSTTGGTDTQYF
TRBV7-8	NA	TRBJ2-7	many	TGTGCCAGCAGCTTAGCAGTGCGGATTCTAGACGAGCAGTACTTC	CASSLAVRILDEQYF
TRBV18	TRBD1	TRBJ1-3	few	TGTGCCAGCTCACCACTCGGGACAGGGTCTGGAAACACCATATATTTT	CASSPLGTGSGNTIYF
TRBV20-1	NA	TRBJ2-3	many	TGCAGTGCTAGGCCCCTTGCGGAGACTAGCACAGATACGCAGTATTTT	CSARPLAETSTDTQYF
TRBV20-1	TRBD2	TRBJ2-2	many	TGCAGTGCGCTTCGAAGCGGGGGCACCGGGGAGCTGTTTTTT	CSALRSGGTGELFF
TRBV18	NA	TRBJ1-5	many	TGTGCCAGCTCCGTGGAAAGCAATCAGCCCCAGCATTTT	CASSVESNQPQHF
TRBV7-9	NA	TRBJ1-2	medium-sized	TGTGCCAGCAGCCTCGTTACCACGGGATTAACAGGAGAGGGCTACACCTTC	CASSLVTTGLTGEGYTF
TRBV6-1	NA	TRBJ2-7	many	TGTGCCAGCAGTCCCAGGGTGAAAGGGGTTGACGAGCGTTACTTC	CASSPRVKGVDERYF
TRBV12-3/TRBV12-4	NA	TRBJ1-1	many	TGTGCCAGCAGTTTGGGGGGACACTTGAACACTGAAGCTTTCTTT	CASSLGGHLNTEAFF
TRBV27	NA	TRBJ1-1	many	TGTGCCACCCCCGTAACCCGGTATGCCCGGGGGGGCCACTACACTGAAGCTTTCTTT	CATPVTRYARGGHYTEAFF
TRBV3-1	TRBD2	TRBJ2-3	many	TGTGCCAGCAGCCCACTAGCGGGGGTATCCACAGATACGCAGTATTTT	CASSPLAGVSTDTQYF
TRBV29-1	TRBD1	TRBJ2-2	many	TGCAGCGTTGAGGGGACAGGGATTTTCGGGGAGCTGTTTTTT	CSVEGTGIFGELFF
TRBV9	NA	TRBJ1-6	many	TGTGCCAGCAGCGCCATCTATAATTCACCCCTCCACTTT	CASSAIYNSPLHF
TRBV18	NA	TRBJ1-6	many	TGTGCCAGCTCACGGGAGGGCTCACCCCTCCACTTT	CASSREGSPLHF
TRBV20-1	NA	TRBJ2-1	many	TGCAGTGCCGGATTTCACCTCAGGGTCAATGAGCAGTTCTTC	CSAGFHLRVNEQFF
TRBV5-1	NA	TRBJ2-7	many	TGCGCCAGCACAGGGAGCTCCTACGAGCAGTACTTC	CASTGSSYEQYF
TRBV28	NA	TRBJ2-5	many	TGTGCCAGCAGCCAATATGGCGGGACACCTAAAGAGACCCAGTACTTC	CASSQYGGTPKETQYF
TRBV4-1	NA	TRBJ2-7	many	TGCGCCAGCAGCCATGAAGGGAGCCACGAGCAGTACTTC	CASSHEGSHEQYF
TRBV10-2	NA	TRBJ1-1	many	TGCGCCAGTGGGAGGTCAAGGCACACTGAAGCTTTCTTT	CASGRSRHTEAFF